The rows below give T cell receptor beta chains drawn from one sample of a study of OX40 agonist ivuxolimab in advanced cancers. Generated by immunoSEQ multiplex PCR, the TCRdb table keeps only in-frame clones and is missing some. The sample lists about 38,000 clones, about nine tenths occurring once. The specimen was CD4+ or CD8+ T cells sorted from blood, collected in a trial of the OX40 agonist ivuxolimab. The receptors were gathered from an adult with an advanced solid tumor such as melanoma, head and neck, liver or kidney cancer. The conserved cysteine and the conserved F or W are not part of the CDR3 here. The D gene is left open where the match is weak. Rows may omit the clone size; those that give it use once, few, many or a size class.

size	D	J	V	CDR3
.	.	TRBJ2-1	TRBV2	ASSELGGGRSYNEQF
.	TRBD1	TRBJ2-7	TRBV7-2	ASSLGSGQAFYEQY
.	TRBD2	TRBJ2-3	TRBV28	ASSLRLAIRT
.	.	TRBJ1-2	TRBV29-1	SVEGLDSNYGYT
.	.	TRBJ2-7	TRBV7-2	ASSLDRQYEQY
.	TRBD2	TRBJ2-1	TRBV28	ASRQGGDYSYNEQF
few	.	TRBJ1-2	TRBV2	ASTIPTGGNYGYT
.	.	.	TRBV28	ASSAYYEQY
.	TRBD1	TRBJ2-1	TRBV15	ATSRVGTGGQGYNEQF
.	.	TRBJ2-7	TRBV9	ASSVGSREQY
.	.	TRBJ2-1	TRBV20-1	SARALNEQF